These 23 T cell receptor beta chains were all obtained from the same sample, sequenced in a study of blood T cell repertoires in COVID-19. Produced via immunoSEQ multiplex PCR; TCRdb's table is partial and in-frame only. The table has 200,000 to 300,000 clones, 84% seen once. Sequences were obtained from peripheral blood. These receptors were taken from a man aged 35-49 years who had recovered from COVID-19.

This chain uses TRBV30 with TRBJ2-2; D is uncertain. V was cut by 0 bases and J by 1 base, with 6 bases left in between. Germline V gene sequence: CDR1 GTSNPN, CDR2 SVGIG (reference sequence). The CDR3 covers 14 residues. CDR3 nucleotide sequence: TGTGCCTGGAGTGTTTCTCTGAACACCGGGGAGCTGTTTTTT. Protein product: CAWSVSLNTGELFF.

The rearrangement links TRBV29-1 to TRBJ2-7; the D gene is possibly TRBD2 (5 bases). Trimming took 6 bases from V and 0 from J, leaving 9 bases between them. Germline CDR1 and CDR2: SQVTM and ANQGSEA. The CDR3 is made up of 12 amino acids. Here the CDR3 DNA reads TGCAGCGTACTAGGGCCCTCCTACGAGCAGTACTTC. Translation gives CSVLGPSYEQYF.

The genes are TRBV2 and TRBJ1-2; weak D call: TRBD1 (6 bases). The germline V gene encodes CDR1 SNHLY and CDR2 FYNNEI. Trimming took 1 base from V and 13 from J, leaving 10 bases between them. The CDR3 contains 11 residues. CDR3 nucleotides: TGTGCCAGCAGTGAAGACAGGGCGGGCACCTTC. Translating it yields CASSEDRAGTF.

This chain connects TRBV5-1 to TRBJ1-1, with a tentative D call TRBD1 (6 bases). Germline loops: CDR1 SGHRS, CDR2 YFSETQ. The CDR3 length is 15 residues. The V gene lost 0 bases and the J gene lost 1 base, with 10 bases spanning the gap. As DNA, the CDR3 is TGCGCCAGCAGCTTGGAAGGGGGTGCGAACACTGAAGCTTTCTTT. This encodes CASSLEGGANTEAFF.

This clone was observed once. The rearrangement links TRBV11-3 to TRBJ2-1; 9 nucleotides line up with TRBD1. The germline gives CDR1 SGHNT, CDR2 YENEEA. J lost 3 bases, V lost 5 bases, and 17 bases had no gene match. CDR3 length: 19 amino acids. This CDR3 reads CASSGGRRDRVGHYNEQFF. DNA of the CDR3: TGTGCCAGCAGCGGCGGCCGCCGGGACAGGGTCGGACACTACAATGAGCAGTTCTTC.

The rearrangement joins TRBV6-2 or TRBV6-3 to TRBJ2-7; 7 bases are shared with TRBD2. Germline assignment: CDR1 MNHEY and CDR2 SVGEGT. CDR3 length: 11 amino acids. Losses at the gene ends were 6 bases for V and 9 bases for J; bases not matched to a gene: 5. The CDR3 reads CASSDGGRQYF. For the CDR3, the DNA is TGTGCCAGCAGCGACGGCGGGAGGCAGTACTTC.

The chain couples TRBV7-2 to TRBJ2-5, with a weak D call TRBD1 (6 bases). Germline CDR1 SGHTA, CDR2 FQGNSA. Deletions cut 5 bases from V and 2 bases from J, with 12 bases between. This CDR3 is built from 14 residues. The CDR3 sequence: CASSLDRIQETQYF. In nucleotides, the CDR3 is TGTGCCAGCAGCCTGGACAGAATACAAGAGACCCAGTACTTC.

The rearrangement uses TRBV19 and TRBJ1-1; the D is unclear. Germline V lookup: CDR1 LNHDA, CDR2 SQIVND (reference sequence). V lost 6 bases, J lost 0 bases, and 17 bases lay in between. CDR3 length equals 16 residues. CDR3 residues: CASRPSVWRLNTEAFF. The DNA of the CDR3 is TGTGCCAGTAGGCCCTCAGTTTGGCGGTTGAACACTGAAGCTTTCTTT.

This clone was seen a few times. The same CDR3 arises from other DNA sequences in this sample as well. The V gene is TRBV27, the J gene TRBJ2-5; D remains ambiguous. CDR3 length: 11 residues. V lost 2 bases and J 7 bases, leaving 5 bases between the germline ends. The germline gives CDR1 MNHEY, CDR2 SMNVEV (reference sequence). The chain's CDR3 is CASSLGRTQYF. CDR3 nucleotides: TGTGCCAGCAGTTTAGGGCGGACCCAGTACTTC.

V gene TRBV7-6 combines with J gene TRBJ2-5; TRBD1 matches at 11 bases. With 4 bases clipped from V and 4 bases from J, the junction kept 8 bases outside the gene matches. This CDR3 is built from 16 residues. Germline V gives CDR1 SGHVS, CDR2 FNYEAQ. CDR3 residues: CASSYGQGAGGETQYF. The CDR3 region has the DNA TGTGCCAGCAGCTATGGACAGGGGGCAGGGGGAGAGACCCAGTACTTC.

This clone was counted between two and nine times. The rearrangement uses TRBV5-4 and TRBJ1-6; D possibly corresponds to TRBD1 (5 bases). The CDR3 runs to 15 residues. From germline, CDR1 is SGHNT and CDR2 YYREEE (reference sequence). V lost 0 bases, J lost 7 bases, and 11 bases lay in between. This CDR3 is CASSLAGRANSPLHF. DNA for the CDR3: TGTGCCAGCAGCTTGGCAGGCAGGGCCAATTCACCCCTCCACTTT.

The chain combines TRBV29-1 with TRBJ1-5; D is ambiguous. Looked up from germline, CDR1 is SQVTM and CDR2 is ANQGSEA. V lost 6 bases to trimming and J lost 3 bases, with 12 bases between them. CDR3 length equals 13 residues. The CDR3 loop is CSVSTGSNQPQHF. The CDR3 DNA reads TGCAGCGTATCAACGGGTTCCAATCAGCCCCAGCATTTT.

Note on this clone: The sample contains more than one DNA sequence encoding this CDR3. V usage is TRBV24-1 and J usage is TRBJ2-5; 9 bases are a match to TRBD1. Trimming at V came to 3 bases and at J to 5 bases, leaving 6 bases not matched to a gene. CDR3 length: 15 amino acids. Germline CDR1 and CDR2: KGHDR and SFDVKD. CDR3 sequence (DNA): TGTGCCACCAGTGATACAGGGGGCGCGGGGGAGACCCAGTACTTC. Protein sequence: CATSDTGGAGETQYF.

The chain couples TRBV16 to TRBJ1-5, with a tentative D call TRBD1 (6 bases). Germline V gene sequence: CDR1 KGHSY, CDR2 FQNENV. The V gene lost 1 base and the J gene lost 2 bases, with 12 bases spanning the gap. This CDR3 spans 16 amino acids. This CDR3 reads CASSQFRDTGNQPQHF. CDR3 sequence (DNA): TGTGCCAGCAGCCAATTCCGGGACACAGGCAATCAGCCCCAGCATTTT.

This sequence joins TRBV18 and TRBJ1-1; 11 bases match TRBD1. J lost 3 bases, V lost 4 bases, and 4 bases had no gene match. The CDR3 is 15 residues long. Looked up from germline, CDR1 is KGHSH and CDR2 is LQKENI. The CDR3 nucleotides read TGTGCCAGCTCACTAGGACAGGGGGCCTACACTGAAGCTTTCTTT. Protein: CASSLGQGAYTEAFF.

This chain uses TRBV7-9 with TRBJ2-4, with D maybe TRBD2 (6 bases). The length of the CDR3 is 13 residues. Per the germline V gene, CDR1 is SEHNR and CDR2 is FQNEAQ (reference sequence). V was shortened by 4 bases and J by 6 bases, with 10 bases between the two germline ends. CDR3 coding DNA: TGTGCCAGCAGCTCGGCCGGGGGAAACATTCAGTACTTC. Translation gives CASSSAGGNIQYF.

The chain links TRBV11-2 to TRBJ2-1; TRBD2 matches 8 bases. The CDR3 contains 14 residues. Trimming removed 5 bases from V and 4 bases from J; junction bases left unmatched: 4. Germline V gives CDR1 SGHAT, CDR2 FQNNGV. CDR3 amino acids: CASSPTSAYNEQFF. DNA of the CDR3: TGTGCCAGCAGCCCGACTAGCGCTTACAATGAGCAGTTCTTC.

In its sample, this clone was seen once. This chain connects TRBV30 to TRBJ1-1; D gene uncertain. The CDR3 consists of 13 residues. The ends were cut back, 0 bases at V and 3 bases at J, with 8 bases in the middle. Germline CDR1 is GTSNPN and CDR2 is SVGIG (reference sequence). CDR3 in DNA: TGTGCCTGGAGTGTTTCGGCGGACACTGAAGCTTTCTTT. Its protein product is CAWSVSADTEAFF. Full variable domain (remainder filled in from reference TRBV30 and TRBJ1-1): SQTIHQWPATLVQPVGSPLSLECTVEGTSNPNLYWYRQAAGRGLQLLFYSVGIGQISSEVPQNLSASRPQDRQFILSSKKLLLSDSGFYLCAWSVSADTEAFFGQGTRLTVV.

V and J are TRBV5-1 and TRBJ2-3; 7 nucleotides line up with TRBD1. Germline V gives CDR1 SGHRS, CDR2 YFSETQ. The CDR3 has 14 residues. V lost 7 bases to trimming and J lost 4 bases; unmatched junction nucleotides: 9. The CDR3 coding sequence is TGCGCCAGCGGAACAGGGGAGTTGGCAGATACGCAGTATTTT. Translation gives CASGTGELADTQYF.

V is TRBV4-2 and J is TRBJ2-3; 7 bases fit TRBD2. After removal of 2 bases from V and 1 base from J, the junction contained 3 bases not matched to a gene. The CDR3 loop spans 15 amino acids. Germline CDR1 is LGHNA and CDR2 is YNFKEQ. Here the CDR3 reads CASSQPAGGTDTQYF. CDR3 DNA sequence: TGTGCCAGCAGCCAACCTGCGGGGGGCACAGATACGCAGTATTTT.

The rearrangement links TRBV2 to TRBJ2-7, with a weak D call TRBD2 (7 bases). Between the trimmed V and J ends, which lost 4 bases and 5 bases, there was a span of 15 bases. Per the germline V gene, CDR1 is SNHLY and CDR2 is FYNNEI. CDR3 size: 14 residues. The CDR3 protein is CASSVDGGPDEQYF. CDR3 coding DNA: TGTGCCAGCAGTGTGGACGGGGGGCCGGACGAGCAGTACTTC.

This clone was seen a few times. The J gene is TRBJ1-5, the V gene TRBV19; 9 bases align to TRBD1. Unmatched junction bases numbered 6, after V lost 6 bases and J lost 3 bases. The CDR3 covers 15 residues. Germline V gene lookup returns CDR1 LNHDA and CDR2 SQIVND (reference sequence). CDR3 DNA: TGTGCCAGTAGGAGGGGACAGGGCGTCAATCAGCCCCAGCATTTT. This codes for CASRRGQGVNQPQHF.

The chain combines TRBV5-1 with TRBJ1-1; 9 nucleotides agree with TRBD1. Looked up from germline, CDR1 is SGHRS and CDR2 is YFSETQ. The V gene end was trimmed by 4 bases and the J gene end by 2 bases; junction bases not matched to a gene: 6. The CDR3 has 15 amino acids. The CDR3 DNA sequence: TGCGCCAGCAGCGTTTCGACAGGGGGAAACACTGAAGCTTTCTTT. Its translation is CASSVSTGGNTEAFF.